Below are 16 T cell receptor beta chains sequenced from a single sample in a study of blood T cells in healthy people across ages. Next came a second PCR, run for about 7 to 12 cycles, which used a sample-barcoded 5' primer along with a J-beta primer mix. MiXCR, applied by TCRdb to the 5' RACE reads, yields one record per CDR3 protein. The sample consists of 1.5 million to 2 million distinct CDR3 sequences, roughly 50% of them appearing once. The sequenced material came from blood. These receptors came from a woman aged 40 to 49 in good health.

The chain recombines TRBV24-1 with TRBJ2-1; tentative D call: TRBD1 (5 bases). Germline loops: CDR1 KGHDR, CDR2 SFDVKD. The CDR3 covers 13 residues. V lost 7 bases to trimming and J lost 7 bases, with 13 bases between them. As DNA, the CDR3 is TGTGCCACCAGGATAAATGGGGCGAATGAGCAGTTCTTC. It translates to CATRINGANEQFF.

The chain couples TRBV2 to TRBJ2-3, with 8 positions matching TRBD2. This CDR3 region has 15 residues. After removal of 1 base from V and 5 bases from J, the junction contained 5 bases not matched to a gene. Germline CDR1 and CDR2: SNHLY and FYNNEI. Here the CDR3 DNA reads TGTGCCAGCAGTGAAGGACGGGGGGGCGAAGATACGCAGTATTTT. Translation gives CASSEGRGGEDTQYF. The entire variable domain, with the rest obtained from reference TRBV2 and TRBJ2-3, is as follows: EPEVTQTPSHQVTQMGQEVILRCVPISNHLYFYWYRQILGQKVEFLVSFYNNEISEKSEIFDDQFSVERPDGSNFTLKIRSTKLEDSAMYFCASSEGRGGEDTQYFGPGTRLTVL.

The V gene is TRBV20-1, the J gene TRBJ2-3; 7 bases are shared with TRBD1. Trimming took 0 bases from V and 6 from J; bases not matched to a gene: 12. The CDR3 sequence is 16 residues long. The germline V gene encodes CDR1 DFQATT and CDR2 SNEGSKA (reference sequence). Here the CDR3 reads CSAREVTGKRWDTQYF. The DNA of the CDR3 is TGCAGTGCTAGAGAGGTGACAGGGAAGAGATGGGATACGCAGTATTTT.

CDR3 sequence reads: CASSPKGIGEQYF. CDR3 coding DNA: TGTGCCAGCTCACCAAAGGGGATCGGGGAGCAGTACTTC. The genes are TRBV18 and TRBJ2-7; weak D call: TRBD1 (5 bases). The germline CDR1 and CDR2 sequences are KGHSH and LQKENI. The CDR3 totals 13 residues. With 2 bases removed from V and 7 bases from J, the gap between germline ends came to 12 bases.

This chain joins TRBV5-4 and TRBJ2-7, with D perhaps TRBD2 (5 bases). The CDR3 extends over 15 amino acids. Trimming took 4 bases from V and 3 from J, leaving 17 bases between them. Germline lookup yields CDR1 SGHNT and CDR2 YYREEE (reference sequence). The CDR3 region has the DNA TGTGCCAGCAGCCCCCTGGGAAAGGGAGACTACGAGCAGTACTTC. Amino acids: CASSPLGKGDYEQYF.

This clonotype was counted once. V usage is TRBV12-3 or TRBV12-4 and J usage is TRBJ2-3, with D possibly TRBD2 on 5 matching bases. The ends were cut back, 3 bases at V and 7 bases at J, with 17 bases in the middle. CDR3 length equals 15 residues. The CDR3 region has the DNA TGTGCCAGCAGTTTCCCTAGACCGGGCGGGTATACGCAGTATTTT. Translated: CASSFPRPGGYTQYF.

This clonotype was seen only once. The CDR3 here is CASSVDAWTAYGYTF. CDR3 DNA sequence: TGTGCCAGCAGCGTAGATGCTTGGACAGCCTATGGCTACACCTTC. The rearrangement links TRBV9 to TRBJ1-2; perhaps TRBD1 as D (6 bases). This CDR3 is built from 15 residues. CDR1 and CDR2 from the germline V gene are SGDLS and YYNGEE. The germline V and J ends were trimmed by 0 bases and 4 bases, with 13 bases remaining between them.

The CDR3 protein is CASSLASGTTYEQYF. The CDR3 DNA reads TGCGCCAGCAGCTTGGCGTCCGGGACCACCTACGAGCAGTACTTC. The chain links TRBV5-1 to TRBJ2-5; D tentatively fits TRBD1 or TRBD2 (5 bases each). Judging by the DNA end, TRBJ2-7 fits better; the J call may be wrong. In germline, CDR1 is SGHRS, CDR2 YFSETQ. The CDR3 has 15 amino acids.

CDR3 sequence (DNA): TGTGCCAGCAGCGTAGATGTTTCGGACCAAGGGGATGAAAAACTGTTTTTT. Amino acid sequence: CASSVDVSDQGDEKLFF. The rearrangement uses TRBV9 and TRBJ1-4; D is possibly TRBD1 (5 bases). The ends were cut back, 0 bases at V and 6 bases at J, with 18 bases in the middle. From germline, CDR1 is SGDLS and CDR2 YYNGEE. This CDR3 region has 17 residues.

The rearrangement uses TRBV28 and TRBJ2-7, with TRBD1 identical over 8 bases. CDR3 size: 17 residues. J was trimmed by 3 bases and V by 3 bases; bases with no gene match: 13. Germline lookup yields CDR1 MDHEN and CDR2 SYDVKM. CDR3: CASSFPPPRQGYYEQYF. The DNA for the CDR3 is TGTGCCAGCAGTTTCCCCCCACCTCGACAGGGGTACTACGAGCAGTACTTC. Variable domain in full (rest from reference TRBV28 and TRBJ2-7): DVKVTQSSRYLVKRTGEKVFLECVQDMDHENMFWYRQDPGLGLRLIYFSYDVKMKEKGDIPEGYSVSREKKERFSLILESASTNQTSMYLCASSFPPPRQGYYEQYFGPGTRLTVT.

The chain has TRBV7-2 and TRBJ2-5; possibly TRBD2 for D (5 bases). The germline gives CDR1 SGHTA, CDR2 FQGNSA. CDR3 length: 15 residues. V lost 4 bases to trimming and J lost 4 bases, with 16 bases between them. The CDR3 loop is CASSSAPGSRETQYF. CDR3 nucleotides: TGTGCCAGCAGCTCCGCTCCGGGGTCGCGAGAGACCCAGTACTTC.

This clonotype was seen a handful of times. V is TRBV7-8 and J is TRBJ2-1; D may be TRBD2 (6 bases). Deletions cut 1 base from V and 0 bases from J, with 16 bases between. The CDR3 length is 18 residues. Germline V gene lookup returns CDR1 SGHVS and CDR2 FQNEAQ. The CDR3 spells CASSLDLRRGGSYNEQFF. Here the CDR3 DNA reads TGTGCCAGCAGCTTAGATTTGCGGCGGGGTGGCTCCTACAATGAGCAGTTCTTC.

The CDR3 sequence: CASSSSLVQGGGYTF. DNA of the CDR3: TGTGCCAGCAGCAGCAGCTTAGTTCAGGGGGGTGGCTACACCTTC. The chain employs TRBV7-2 and TRBJ1-2; 7 bases are shared with TRBD1. The V and J ends lost 5 bases and 7 bases, in that order; junction bases with no gene match: 13. Per the germline V gene, CDR1 is SGHTA and CDR2 is FQGNSA. This CDR3 comprises 15 residues.

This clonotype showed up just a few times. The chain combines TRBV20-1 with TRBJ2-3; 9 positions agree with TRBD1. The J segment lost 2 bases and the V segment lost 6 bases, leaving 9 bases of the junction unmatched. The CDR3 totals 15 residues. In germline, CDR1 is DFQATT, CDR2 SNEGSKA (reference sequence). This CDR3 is CSARPGTGYTDTQYF. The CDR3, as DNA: TGCAGTGCCCGACCCGGGACAGGGTACACAGATACGCAGTATTTT.

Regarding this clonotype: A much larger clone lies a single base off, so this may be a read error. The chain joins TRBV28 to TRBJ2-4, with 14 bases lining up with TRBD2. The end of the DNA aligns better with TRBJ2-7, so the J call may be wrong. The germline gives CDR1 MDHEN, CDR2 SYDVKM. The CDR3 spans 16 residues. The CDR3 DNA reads TGTGCCAGCAGTAGCGGACTAGCGGGGGGCCTCTACGAGCAGTACTTC. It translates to CASSSGLAGGLYEQYF.

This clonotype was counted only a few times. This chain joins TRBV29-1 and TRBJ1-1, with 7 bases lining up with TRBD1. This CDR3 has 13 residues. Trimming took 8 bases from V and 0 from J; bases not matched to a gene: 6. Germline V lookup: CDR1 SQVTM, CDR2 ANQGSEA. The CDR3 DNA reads TGCAGCTTCTGGACAGGAGTGAACACTGAAGCTTTCTTT. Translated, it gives CSFWTGVNTEAFF.